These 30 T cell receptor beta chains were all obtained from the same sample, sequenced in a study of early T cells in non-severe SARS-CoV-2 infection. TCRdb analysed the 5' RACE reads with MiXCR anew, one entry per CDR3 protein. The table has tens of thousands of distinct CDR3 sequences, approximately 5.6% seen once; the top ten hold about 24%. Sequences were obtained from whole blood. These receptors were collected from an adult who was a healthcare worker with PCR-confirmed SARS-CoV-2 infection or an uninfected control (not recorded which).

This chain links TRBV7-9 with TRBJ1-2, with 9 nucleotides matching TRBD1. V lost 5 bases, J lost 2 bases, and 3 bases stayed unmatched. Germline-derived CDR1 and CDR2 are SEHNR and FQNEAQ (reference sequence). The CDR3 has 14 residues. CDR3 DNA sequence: TGTGCCAGCAGCAGCGGGACAGGGAACTATGGCTACACCTTC. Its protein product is CASSSGTGNYGYTF.

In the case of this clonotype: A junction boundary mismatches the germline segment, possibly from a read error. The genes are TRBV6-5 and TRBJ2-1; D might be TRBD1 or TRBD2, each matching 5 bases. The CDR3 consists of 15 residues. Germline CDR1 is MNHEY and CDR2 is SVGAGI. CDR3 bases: TGTGTCAGCAGCCGTCTGGGGGAGTCCTACAATGAGCAGTTCTTC. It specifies CVSSRLGESYNEQFF.

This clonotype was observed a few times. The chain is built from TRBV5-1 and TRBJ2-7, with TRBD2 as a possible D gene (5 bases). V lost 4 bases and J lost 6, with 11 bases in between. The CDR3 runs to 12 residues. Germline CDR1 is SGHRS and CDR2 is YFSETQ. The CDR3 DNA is TGCGCCAGCAGCCGGGGAGAGGGCGAGCAGTACTTC. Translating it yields CASSRGEGEQYF.

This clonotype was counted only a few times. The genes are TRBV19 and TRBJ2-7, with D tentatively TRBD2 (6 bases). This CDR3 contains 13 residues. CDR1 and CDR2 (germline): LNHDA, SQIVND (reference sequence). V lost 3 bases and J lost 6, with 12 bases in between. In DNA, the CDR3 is TGTGCCAGTAGTATGACGGGACTCGGCGAGCAGTACTTC. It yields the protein CASSMTGLGEQYF.

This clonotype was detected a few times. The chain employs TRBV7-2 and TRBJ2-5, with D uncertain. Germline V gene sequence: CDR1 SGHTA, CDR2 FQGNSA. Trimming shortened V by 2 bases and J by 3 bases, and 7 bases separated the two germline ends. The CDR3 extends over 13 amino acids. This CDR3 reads CASSLRREETQYF. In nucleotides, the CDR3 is TGTGCCAGCAGCTTACGACGGGAAGAGACCCAGTACTTC. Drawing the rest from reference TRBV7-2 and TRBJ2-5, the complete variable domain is GAGVSQSPSNKVTEKGKDVELRCDPISGHTALYWYRQSLGQGLEFLIYFQGNSAPDKSGLPSDRFSAERTGGSVSTLTIQRTQQEDSAVYLCASSLRREETQYFGPGTRLLVL.

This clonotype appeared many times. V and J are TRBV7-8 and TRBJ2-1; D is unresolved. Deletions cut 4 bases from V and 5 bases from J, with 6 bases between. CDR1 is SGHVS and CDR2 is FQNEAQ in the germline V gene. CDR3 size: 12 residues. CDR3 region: CASSSRHNEQFF. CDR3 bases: TGTGCCAGCAGCTCCAGACACAATGAGCAGTTCTTC.

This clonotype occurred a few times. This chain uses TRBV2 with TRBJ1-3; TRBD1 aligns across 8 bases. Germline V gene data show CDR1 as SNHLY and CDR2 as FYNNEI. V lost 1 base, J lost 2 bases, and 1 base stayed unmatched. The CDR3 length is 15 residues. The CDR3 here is CASSEGGQAGNTIYF. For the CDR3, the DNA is TGTGCCAGCAGTGAAGGGGGACAGGCTGGAAACACCATATATTTT.

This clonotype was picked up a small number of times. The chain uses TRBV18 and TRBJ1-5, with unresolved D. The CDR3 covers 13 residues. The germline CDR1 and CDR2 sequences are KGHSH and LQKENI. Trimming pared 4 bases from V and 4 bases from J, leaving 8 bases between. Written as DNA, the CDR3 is TGTGCCAGCTCACAAGCTGAGAATCAGCCCCAGCATTTT. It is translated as CASSQAENQPQHF.

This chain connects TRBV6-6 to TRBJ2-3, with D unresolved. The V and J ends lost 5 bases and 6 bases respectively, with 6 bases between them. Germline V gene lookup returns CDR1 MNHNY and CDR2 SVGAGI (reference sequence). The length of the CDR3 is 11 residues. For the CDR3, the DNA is TGTGCCAGCAGTCCCTCGGATACGCAGTATTTT. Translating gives CASSPSDTQYF.

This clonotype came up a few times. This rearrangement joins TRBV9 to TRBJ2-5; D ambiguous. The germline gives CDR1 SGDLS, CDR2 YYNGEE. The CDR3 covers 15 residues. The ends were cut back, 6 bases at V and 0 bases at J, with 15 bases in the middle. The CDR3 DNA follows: TGTGCCAGCACCCCAGGTCCGACGTACCAAGAGACCCAGTACTTC. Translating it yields CASTPGPTYQETQYF.

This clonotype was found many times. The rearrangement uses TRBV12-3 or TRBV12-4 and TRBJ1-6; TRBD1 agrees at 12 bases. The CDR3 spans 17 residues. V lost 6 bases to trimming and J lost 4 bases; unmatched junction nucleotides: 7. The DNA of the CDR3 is TGTGCCAGCAGCGGGACAGGGGGCGCCTCTTATAATTCACCCCTCCACTTT. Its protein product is CASSGTGGASYNSPLHF.

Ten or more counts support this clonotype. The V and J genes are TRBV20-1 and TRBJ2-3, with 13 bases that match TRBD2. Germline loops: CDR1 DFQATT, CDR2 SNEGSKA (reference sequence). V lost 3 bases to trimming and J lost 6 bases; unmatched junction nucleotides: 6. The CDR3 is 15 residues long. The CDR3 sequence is CSASLLAGGPDTQYF. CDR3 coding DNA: TGCAGTGCTAGCTTACTAGCGGGAGGGCCGGATACGCAGTATTTT.

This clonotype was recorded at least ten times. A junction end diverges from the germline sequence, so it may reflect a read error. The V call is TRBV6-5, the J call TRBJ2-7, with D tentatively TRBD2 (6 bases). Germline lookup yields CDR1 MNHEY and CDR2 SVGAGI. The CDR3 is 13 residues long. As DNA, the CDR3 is TGTGCCAGCAGTACGGACGGGGACGGGAGTAGGAACTTC. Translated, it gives CASSTDGDGSRNF.

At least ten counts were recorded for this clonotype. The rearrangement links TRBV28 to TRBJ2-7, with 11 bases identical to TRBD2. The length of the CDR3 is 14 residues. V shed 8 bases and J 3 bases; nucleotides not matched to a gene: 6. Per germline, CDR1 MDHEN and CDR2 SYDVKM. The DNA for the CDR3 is TGTGCCAGCCACACGACTAGCGGGAACTACGAGCAGTACTTC. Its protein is CASHTTSGNYEQYF.

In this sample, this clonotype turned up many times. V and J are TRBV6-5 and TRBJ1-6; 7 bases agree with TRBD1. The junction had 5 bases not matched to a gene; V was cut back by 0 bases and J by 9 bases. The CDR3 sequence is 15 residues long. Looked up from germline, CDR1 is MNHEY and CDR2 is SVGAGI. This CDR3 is CASSYSGGGRSPLHF. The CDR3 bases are TGTGCCAGCAGTTACTCGGGAGGGGGCCGTTCACCCCTCCACTTT.

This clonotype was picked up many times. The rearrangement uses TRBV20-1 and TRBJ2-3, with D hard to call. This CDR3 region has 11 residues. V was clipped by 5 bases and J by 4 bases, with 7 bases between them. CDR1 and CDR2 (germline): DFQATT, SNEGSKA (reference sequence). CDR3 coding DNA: TGCAGTGCTGCCACTTCAGATACGCAGTATTTT. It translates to CSAATSDTQYF.

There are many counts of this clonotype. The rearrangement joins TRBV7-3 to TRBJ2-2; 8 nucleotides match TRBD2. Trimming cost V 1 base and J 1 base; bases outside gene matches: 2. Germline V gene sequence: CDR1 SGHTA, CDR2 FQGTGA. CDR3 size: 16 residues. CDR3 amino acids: CASSLNSGKNTGELFF. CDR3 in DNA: TGTGCCAGCAGCTTAAATAGCGGGAAGAACACCGGGGAGCTGTTTTTT.

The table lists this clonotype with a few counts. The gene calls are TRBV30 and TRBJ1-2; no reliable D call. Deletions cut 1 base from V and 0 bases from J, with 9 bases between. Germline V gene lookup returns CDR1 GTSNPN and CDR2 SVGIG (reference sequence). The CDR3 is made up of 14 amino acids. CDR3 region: CAWSASTANYGYTF. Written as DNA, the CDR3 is TGTGCCTGGAGTGCCTCGACTGCTAACTATGGCTACACCTTC.

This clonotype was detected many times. The CDR3, as DNA: TGCAGTGCTAGGGGGTATTCGCACACTGAAGCTTTCTTT. As protein: CSARGYSHTEAFF. The chain links TRBV20-1 to TRBJ1-1; no firm D call. V shed 3 bases and J shed 3 bases, with 11 bases lying between them. The CDR3 spans 13 residues. Germline V lookup: CDR1 DFQATT, CDR2 SNEGSKA (reference sequence).

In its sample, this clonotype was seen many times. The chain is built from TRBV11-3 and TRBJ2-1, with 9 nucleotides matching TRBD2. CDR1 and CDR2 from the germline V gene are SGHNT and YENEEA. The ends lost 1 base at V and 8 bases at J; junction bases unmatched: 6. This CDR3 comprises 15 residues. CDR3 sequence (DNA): TGTGCCAGCAGCTTAGGACTAGCGGAGGTCTATGAGCAGTTCTTC. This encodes CASSLGLAEVYEQFF.

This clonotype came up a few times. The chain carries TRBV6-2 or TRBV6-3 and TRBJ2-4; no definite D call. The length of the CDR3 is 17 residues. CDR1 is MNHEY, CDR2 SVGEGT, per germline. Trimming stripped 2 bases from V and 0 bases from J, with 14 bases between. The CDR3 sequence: CASSYDEPRLAKNIQYF. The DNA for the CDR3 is TGTGCCAGCAGTTACGACGAACCCAGATTAGCCAAAAACATTCAGTACTTC.

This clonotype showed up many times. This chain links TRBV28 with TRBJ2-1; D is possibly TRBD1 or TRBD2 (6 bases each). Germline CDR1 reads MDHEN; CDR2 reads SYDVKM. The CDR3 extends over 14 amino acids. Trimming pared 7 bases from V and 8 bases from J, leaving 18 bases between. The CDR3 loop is CASNLGGQSDEQFF. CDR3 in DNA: TGTGCCAGCAACCTAGGGGGGCAATCGGATGAGCAGTTCTTC.

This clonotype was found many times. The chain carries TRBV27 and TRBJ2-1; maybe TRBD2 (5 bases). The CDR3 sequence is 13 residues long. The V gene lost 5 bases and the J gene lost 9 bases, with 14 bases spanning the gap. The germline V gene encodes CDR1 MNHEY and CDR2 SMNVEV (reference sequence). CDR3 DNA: TGTGCCAGCAGTAACAAACTAGTTGGTGAGCAGTTCTTC. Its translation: CASSNKLVGEQFF.

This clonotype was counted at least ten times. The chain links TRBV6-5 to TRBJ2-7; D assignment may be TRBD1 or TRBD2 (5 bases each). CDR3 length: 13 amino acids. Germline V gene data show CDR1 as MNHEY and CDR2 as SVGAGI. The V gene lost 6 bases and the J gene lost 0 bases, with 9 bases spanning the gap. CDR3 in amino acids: CASRRGSSYEQYF. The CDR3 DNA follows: TGTGCCAGCAGGAGGGGCAGCTCCTACGAGCAGTACTTC.

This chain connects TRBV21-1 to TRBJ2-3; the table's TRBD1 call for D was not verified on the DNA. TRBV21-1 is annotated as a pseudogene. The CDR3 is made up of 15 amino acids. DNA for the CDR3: TGTGCCAGCAGCTACCGACAGGGGAGCACAGATACGCAGTATTTT. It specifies CASSYRQGSTDTQYF.

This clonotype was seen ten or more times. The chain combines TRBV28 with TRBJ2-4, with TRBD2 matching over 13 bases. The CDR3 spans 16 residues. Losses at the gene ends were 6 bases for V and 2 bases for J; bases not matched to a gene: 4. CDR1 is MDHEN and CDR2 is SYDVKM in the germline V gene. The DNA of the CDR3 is TGTGCCAGCAGGCCGGGACTAGCGGGACCCAAAAACATTCAGTACTTC. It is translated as CASRPGLAGPKNIQYF. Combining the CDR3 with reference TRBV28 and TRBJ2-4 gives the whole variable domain DVKVTQSSRYLVKRTGEKVFLECVQDMDHENMFWYRQDPGLGLRLIYFSYDVKMKEKGDIPEGYSVSREKKERFSLILESASTNQTSMYLCASRPGLAGPKNIQYFGAGTRLSVL.

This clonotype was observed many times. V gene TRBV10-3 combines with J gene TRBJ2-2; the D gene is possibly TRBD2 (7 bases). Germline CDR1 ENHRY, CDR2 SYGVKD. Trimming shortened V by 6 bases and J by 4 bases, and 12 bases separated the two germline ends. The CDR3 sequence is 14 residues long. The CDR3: CAISRGGGTGELFF. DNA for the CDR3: TGTGCCATCAGCAGGGGCGGGGGCACCGGGGAGCTGTTTTTT.

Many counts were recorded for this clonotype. The CDR3 sequence: CASSQTGTHTYEQYF. The CDR3 bases are TGTGCCAGCAGTCAAACCGGGACACACACCTACGAGCAGTACTTC. The V gene is TRBV28, the J gene TRBJ2-7; perhaps TRBD1 as D (6 bases). The V gene's germline CDR1 is MDHEN and CDR2 SYDVKM. CDR3 length equals 15 residues. Deletions cut 5 bases from V and 2 bases from J, with 16 bases between.

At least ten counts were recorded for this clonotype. The DNA of the CDR3 is TGTGCCAGCAGTGAATGGACTAGCGGGCTATACAATGAGCAGTTCTTC. This gives the protein CASSEWTSGLYNEQFF. This rearrangement joins TRBV2 to TRBJ2-1, with 11 positions matching TRBD2. V dropped 2 bases and J dropped 4; count of bases not matched to a gene: 4. The germline V gene encodes CDR1 SNHLY and CDR2 FYNNEI. CDR3 length: 16 amino acids.

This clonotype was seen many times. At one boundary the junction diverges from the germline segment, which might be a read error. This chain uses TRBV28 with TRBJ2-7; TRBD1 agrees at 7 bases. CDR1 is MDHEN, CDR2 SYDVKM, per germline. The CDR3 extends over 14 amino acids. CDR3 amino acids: CTSSSQGPHPQQYF. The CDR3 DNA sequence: TGTACCAGCAGTTCACAGGGGCCGCACCCCCAGCAGTACTTC.